In its sample, the clone carrying this T cell receptor (beta chain) was seen once. This sample is drawn from a study of T cell responses to AZD1222 COVID-19 vaccine. The table came from immunoSEQ multiplex PCR; TCRdb's copy has only in-frame clones and leaves some out. The data show 95,000 to 110,000 clones, over 80% seen once. CDR1 and CDR2 (germline): MGHRA, YSYEKL. V was trimmed by 1 base and J by 5 bases, leaving 14 bases between them. The CDR3 contains 15 residues. The material was peripheral blood, obtained on day 0 of AZD1222 vaccination. The rearrangement links TRBV4-1 to TRBJ2-5; D might be TRBD1 or TRBD2, each matching 6 bases. This receptor was obtained from an adult in good health. CDR3 coding DNA: TGCGCCAGCAGCCAAGTTTGGGGGGCGGGGGAGACCCAGTACTTC. Translation gives CASSQVWGAGETQYF.